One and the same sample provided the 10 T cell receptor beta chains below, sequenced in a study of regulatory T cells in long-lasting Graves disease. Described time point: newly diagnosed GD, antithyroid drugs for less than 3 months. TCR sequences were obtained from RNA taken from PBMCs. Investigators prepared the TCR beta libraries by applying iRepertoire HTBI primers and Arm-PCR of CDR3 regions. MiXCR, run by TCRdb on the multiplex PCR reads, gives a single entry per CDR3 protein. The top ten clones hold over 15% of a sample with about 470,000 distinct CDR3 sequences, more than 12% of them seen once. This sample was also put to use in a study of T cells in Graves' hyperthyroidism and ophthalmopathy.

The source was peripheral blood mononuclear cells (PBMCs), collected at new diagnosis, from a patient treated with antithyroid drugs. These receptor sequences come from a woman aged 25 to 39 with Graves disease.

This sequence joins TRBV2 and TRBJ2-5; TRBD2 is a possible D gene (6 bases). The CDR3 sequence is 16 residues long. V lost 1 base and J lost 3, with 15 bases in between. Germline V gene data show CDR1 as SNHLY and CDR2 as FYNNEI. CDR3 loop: CASSEGGAGREETQYF. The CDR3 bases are TGTGCCAGCAGTGAAGGGGGTGCGGGAAGAGAAGAGACCCAGTACTTC.

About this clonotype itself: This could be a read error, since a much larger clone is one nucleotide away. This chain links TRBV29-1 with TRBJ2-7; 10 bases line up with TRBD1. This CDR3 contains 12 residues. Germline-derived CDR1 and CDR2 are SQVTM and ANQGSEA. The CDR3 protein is CSAGTGDYERYF. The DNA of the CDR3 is TGCAGCGCCGGGACAGGGGACTACGAGCGGTACTTC.

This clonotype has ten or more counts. The CDR3 here is CSAIISLRSGLTYEQYF. The CDR3 DNA sequence: TGCAGTGCTATAATATCCCTGAGGAGCGGGCTAACCTACGAGCAGTACTTC. The chain couples TRBV20-1 to TRBJ2-7; D is possibly TRBD2 (6 bases). The CDR3 length is 17 residues. Trimming left V 4 bases short and J 2 bases short, with 24 bases between. Germline V CDR1 and CDR2: DFQATT, SNEGSKA (reference sequence).

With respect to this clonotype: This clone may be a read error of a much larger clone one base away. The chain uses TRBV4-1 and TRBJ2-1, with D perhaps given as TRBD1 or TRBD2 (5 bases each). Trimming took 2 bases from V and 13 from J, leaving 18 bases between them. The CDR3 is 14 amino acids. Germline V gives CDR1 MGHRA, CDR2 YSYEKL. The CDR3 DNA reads TGCGCCAGCAGCCAATTGACGGAGGCTGGGACCCAGTTCTTC. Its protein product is CASSQLTEAGTQFF.

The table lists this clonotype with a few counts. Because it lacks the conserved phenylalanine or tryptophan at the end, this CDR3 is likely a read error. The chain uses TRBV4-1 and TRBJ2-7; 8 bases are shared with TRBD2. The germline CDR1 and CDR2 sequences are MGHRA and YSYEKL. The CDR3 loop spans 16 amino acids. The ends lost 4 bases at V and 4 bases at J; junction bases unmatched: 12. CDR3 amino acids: CASSRPGKRERYEQYL. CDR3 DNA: TGCGCCAGCAGCCGTCCTGGGAAGCGGGAGAGGTACGAGCAGTACCTC.

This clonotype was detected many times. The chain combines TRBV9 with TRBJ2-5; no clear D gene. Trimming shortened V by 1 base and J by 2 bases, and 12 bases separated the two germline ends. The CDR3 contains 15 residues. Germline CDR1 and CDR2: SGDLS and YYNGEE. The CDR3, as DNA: TGTGCCAGCAGCGTATATAGCAGCCAACAAGAGACCCAGTACTTC. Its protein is CASSVYSSQQETQYF.

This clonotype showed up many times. CDR3 in DNA: TGTGCCAGCAGTCCCCGGGACGGGACCTACGAGCAGTACTTC. Protein: CASSPRDGTYEQYF. The genes are TRBV6-1 and TRBJ2-7; D is tentatively TRBD1 or TRBD2 (5 bases each). Looked up from germline, CDR1 is MNHNS and CDR2 is SASEGT. The length of the CDR3 is 14 residues. Trimming cost V 5 bases and J 2 bases, with 13 bases left between them.

The CDR3 coding sequence is TGTGCCAGTAGTATAGACCAGAGACGGAACACTGAAGCTTTCTTT. This codes for CASSIDQRRNTEAFF. This rearrangement joins TRBV19 to TRBJ1-1, with D unclear. This CDR3 is 15 amino acids long. With 0 bases removed from V and 1 base from J, the gap between germline ends came to 9 bases. Germline loops: CDR1 LNHDA, CDR2 SQIVND (reference sequence).

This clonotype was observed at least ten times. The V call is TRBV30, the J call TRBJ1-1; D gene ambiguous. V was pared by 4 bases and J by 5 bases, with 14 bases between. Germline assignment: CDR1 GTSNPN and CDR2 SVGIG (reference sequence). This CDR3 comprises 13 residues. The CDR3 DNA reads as TGTGCCTGGACTTCGGCAGGTTGGACTGAAGCTTTCTTT. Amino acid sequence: CAWTSAGWTEAFF.

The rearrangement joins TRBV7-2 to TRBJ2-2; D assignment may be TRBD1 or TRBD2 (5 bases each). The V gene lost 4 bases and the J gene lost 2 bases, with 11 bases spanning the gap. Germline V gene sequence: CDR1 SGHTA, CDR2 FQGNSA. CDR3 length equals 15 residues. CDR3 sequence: CASSSRDHNTGELFF. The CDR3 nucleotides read TGTGCCAGCAGCTCCCGGGACCACAACACCGGGGAGCTGTTTTTT. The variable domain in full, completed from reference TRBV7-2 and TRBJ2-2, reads GAGVSQSPSNKVTEKGKDVELRCDPISGHTALYWYRQSLGQGLEFLIYFQGNSAPDKSGLPSDRFSAERTGGSVSTLTIQRTQQEDSAVYLCASSSRDHNTGELFFGEGSRLTVL.